A selection of T cell receptor beta chains follows, all from one sample in a study of cytomegalovirus exposure and HLA in healthy donors. Here immunoSEQ multiplex PCR was the method, and the copy in TCRdb shows in-frame clones only, minus some. The sample has over 100,000 clones, approximately 92% seen once. Sequences were obtained from PBMCs. Receptors were obtained from a woman in her late teens or twenties in good health and CMV-seronegative. Both conserved end residues are part of each CDR3. The order of the fields is CDR3 protein, CDR3 DNA, D gene, CDR3 length, V gene, clone size, J gene. A D gene is named only where the DNA matches it firmly. Clone size is shown for a subset of rows, as once, few, many or a class of expanded clone.

cdr3_aa: CASSPVANTGELFF
cdr3_nt: TGTGCCAGCAGCCCAGTGGCGAACACCGGGGAGCTGTTTTTT
d_call: NA
cdr3_length: 14
v_call: TRBV7-3
clone_size: NA
j_call: TRBJ2-2

cdr3_aa: CASSSTGGTEAFF
cdr3_nt: TGTGCCAGCAGCTCTACAGGGGGAACTGAAGCTTTCTTT
d_call: TRBD1
cdr3_length: 13
v_call: TRBV5-4
clone_size: NA
j_call: TRBJ1-1

cdr3_aa: CASSLVGDGVDTQYF
cdr3_nt: TGCGCCAGCAGCTTGGTCGGAGACGGGGTAGATACGCAGTATTTT
d_call: NA
cdr3_length: 15
v_call: TRBV5-1
clone_size: NA
j_call: TRBJ2-3

cdr3_aa: CASSLREVGYGYTF
cdr3_nt: TGTGCCAGCAGTTTGCGGGAGGTCGGCTATGGCTACACCTTC
d_call: NA
cdr3_length: 14
v_call: TRBV27
clone_size: NA
j_call: TRBJ1-2

cdr3_aa: CASRNQSTGIGKTQYF
cdr3_nt: TGTGCCAGCAGGAATCAATCGACAGGCATCGGGAAGACCCAGTACTTC
d_call: NA
cdr3_length: 16
v_call: TRBV6-4
clone_size: NA
j_call: TRBJ2-5

cdr3_aa: CASISPGRGANVLTF
cdr3_nt: TGTGCCAGCATCTCCCCAGGGCGCGGGGCCAACGTCCTGACTTTC
d_call: NA
cdr3_length: 15
v_call: TRBV28
clone_size: NA
j_call: TRBJ2-6

cdr3_aa: CASSPIPFVEQYF
cdr3_nt: TGTGCCAGCTCACCTATCCCTTTTGTCGAGCAGTACTTC
d_call: NA
cdr3_length: 13
v_call: TRBV18
clone_size: NA
j_call: TRBJ2-7

cdr3_aa: CASSSSYGYTF
cdr3_nt: TGTGCCAGCAGTTCCAGCTATGGCTACACCTTC
d_call: NA
cdr3_length: 11
v_call: TRBV6-1
clone_size: once
j_call: TRBJ1-2

cdr3_aa: CASSPNSYNEQFF
cdr3_nt: TGTGCCAGCAGCCCCAACTCCTACAATGAGCAGTTCTTC
d_call: NA
cdr3_length: 13
v_call: TRBV14
clone_size: NA
j_call: TRBJ2-1

cdr3_aa: CASSADLGNQPQHF
cdr3_nt: TGTGCCAGCAGCGCCGACCTAGGCAATCAGCCCCAGCATTTT
d_call: NA
cdr3_length: 14
v_call: TRBV9
clone_size: NA
j_call: TRBJ1-5

cdr3_aa: CASSQTGPGNNEQFF
cdr3_nt: TGTGCCAGCAGCCAGACCGGGCCCGGGAACAATGAGCAGTTCTTC
d_call: NA
cdr3_length: 15
v_call: TRBV7-9
clone_size: NA
j_call: TRBJ2-1

cdr3_aa: CASSGTWAHTDTQYF
cdr3_nt: TGCGCCAGCAGTGGGACATGGGCACACACAGATACGCAGTATTTT
d_call: NA
cdr3_length: 15
v_call: TRBV10-2
clone_size: once
j_call: TRBJ2-3

cdr3_aa: CASSYSNRPNYGYTF
cdr3_nt: TGTGCCAGCAGTTACTCGAACAGACCCAACTATGGCTACACCTTC
d_call: NA
cdr3_length: 15
v_call: TRBV6-5
clone_size: NA
j_call: TRBJ1-2

cdr3_aa: CASSGGGGETQYF
cdr3_nt: TGCGCCAGCAGTGGGGGGGGAGGCGAGACCCAGTACTTC
d_call: TRBD2
cdr3_length: 13
v_call: TRBV10-2
clone_size: NA
j_call: TRBJ2-5

cdr3_aa: CASSFTGGDEQYF
cdr3_nt: TGCGCCAGCAGCTTTACAGGGGGAGACGAGCAGTACTTC
d_call: TRBD1
cdr3_length: 13
v_call: TRBV5-1
clone_size: NA
j_call: TRBJ2-7